This paragraph covers one TCR beta chain sequence. The sample belongs to a study of blood T cell repertoires in COVID-19. Deletions cut 3 bases from V and 3 bases from J, with 9 bases between. This CDR3 has 14 residues. Germline V gene data show CDR1 as KGHSH and CDR2 as LQKENI. This table comes from immunoSEQ multiplex PCR, and its TCRdb copy is limited to in-frame clones, with some not included. This sample yields some 83,000 clones, of which almost 85% are seen a single time; roughly 10% belongs to the top ten. What was sequenced was peripheral blood. This clonotype was obtained from a man aged 45-65 years with acute or convalescent COVID-19. The chain joins TRBV18 to TRBJ2-1; maybe TRBD2 (5 bases). CDR3 bases: TGTGCCAGCTCACCGCCGGAGGACTACAATGAGCAGTTCTTC. Translated, it gives CASSPPEDYNEQFF.